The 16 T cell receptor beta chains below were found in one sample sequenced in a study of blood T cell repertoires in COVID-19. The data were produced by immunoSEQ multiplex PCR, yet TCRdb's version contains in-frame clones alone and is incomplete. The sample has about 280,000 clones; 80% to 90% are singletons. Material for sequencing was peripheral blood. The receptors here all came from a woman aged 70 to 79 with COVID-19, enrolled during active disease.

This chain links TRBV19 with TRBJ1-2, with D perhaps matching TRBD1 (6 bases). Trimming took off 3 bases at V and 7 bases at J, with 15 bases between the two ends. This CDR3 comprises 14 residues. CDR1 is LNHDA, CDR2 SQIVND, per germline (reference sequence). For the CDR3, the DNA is TGTGCCAGTAGTATGGACAGCCGCTCCAGTGGCTACACCTTC. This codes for CASSMDSRSSGYTF.

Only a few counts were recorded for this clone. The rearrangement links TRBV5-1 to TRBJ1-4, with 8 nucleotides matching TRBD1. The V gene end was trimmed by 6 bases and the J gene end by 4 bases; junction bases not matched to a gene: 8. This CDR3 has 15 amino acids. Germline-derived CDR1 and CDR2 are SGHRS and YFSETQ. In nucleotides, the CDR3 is TGCGCCAGCAACTCTCAGGGGGCGCTTAATGAAAAACTGTTTTTT. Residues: CASNSQGALNEKLFF. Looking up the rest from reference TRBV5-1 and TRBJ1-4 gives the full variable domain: KAGVTQTPRYLIKTRGQQVTLSCSPISGHRSVSWYQQTPGQGLQFLFEYFSETQRNKGNFPGRFSGRQFSNSRSEMNVSTLELGDSALYLCASNSQGALNEKLFFGSGTQLSVL.

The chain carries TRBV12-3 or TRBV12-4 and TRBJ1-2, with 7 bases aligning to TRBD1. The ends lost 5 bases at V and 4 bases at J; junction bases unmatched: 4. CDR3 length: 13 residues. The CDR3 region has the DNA TGTGCCAGCAGTCGGGACAGACTCTATGGCTACACCTTC. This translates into CASSRDRLYGYTF.

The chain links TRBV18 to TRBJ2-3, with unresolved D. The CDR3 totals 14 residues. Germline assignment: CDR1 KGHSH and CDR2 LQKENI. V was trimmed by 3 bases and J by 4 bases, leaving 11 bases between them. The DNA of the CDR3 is TGTGCCAGCTCACCCCAACAAGTACCAGATACGCAGTATTTT. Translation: CASSPQQVPDTQYF.

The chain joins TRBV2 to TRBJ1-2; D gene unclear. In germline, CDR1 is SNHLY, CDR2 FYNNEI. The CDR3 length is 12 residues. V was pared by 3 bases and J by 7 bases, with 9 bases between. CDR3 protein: CASSESGFGYTF. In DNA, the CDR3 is TGTGCCAGCAGTGAGTCGGGATTTGGCTACACCTTC. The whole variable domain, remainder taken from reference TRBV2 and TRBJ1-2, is EPEVTQTPSHQVTQMGQEVILRCVPISNHLYFYWYRQILGQKVEFLVSFYNNEISEKSEIFDDQFSVERPDGSNFTLKIRSTKLEDSAMYFCASSESGFGYTFGSGTRLTVV.

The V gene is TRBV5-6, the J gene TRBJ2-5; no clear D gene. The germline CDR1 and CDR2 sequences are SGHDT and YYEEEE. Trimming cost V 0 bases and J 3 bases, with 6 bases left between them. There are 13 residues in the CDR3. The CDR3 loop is CASSLGGEETQYF. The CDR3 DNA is TGTGCCAGCAGCTTGGGAGGAGAAGAGACCCAGTACTTC.

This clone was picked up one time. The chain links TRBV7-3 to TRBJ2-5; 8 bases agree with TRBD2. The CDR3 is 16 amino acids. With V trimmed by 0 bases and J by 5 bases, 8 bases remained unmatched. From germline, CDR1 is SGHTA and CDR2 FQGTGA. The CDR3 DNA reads TGTGCCAGCAGCTTAACCGGTCTATCGGGAGGGGAGACCCAGTACTTC. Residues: CASSLTGLSGGETQYF.

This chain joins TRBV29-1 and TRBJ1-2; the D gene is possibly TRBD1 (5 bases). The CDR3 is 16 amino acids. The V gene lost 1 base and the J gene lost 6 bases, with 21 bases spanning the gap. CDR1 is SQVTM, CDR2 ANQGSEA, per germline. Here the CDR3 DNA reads TGCAGCGTTGAAGTCCCTGGGGGGGAAGTGAGCCATGGCTACACCTTC. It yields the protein CSVEVPGGEVSHGYTF. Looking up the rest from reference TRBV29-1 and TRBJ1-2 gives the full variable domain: SAVISQKPSRDICQRGTSLTIQCQVDSQVTMMFWYRQQPGQSLTLIATANQGSEATYESGFVIDKFPISRPNLTFSTLTVSNMSPEDSSIYLCSVEVPGGEVSHGYTFGSGTRLTVV.

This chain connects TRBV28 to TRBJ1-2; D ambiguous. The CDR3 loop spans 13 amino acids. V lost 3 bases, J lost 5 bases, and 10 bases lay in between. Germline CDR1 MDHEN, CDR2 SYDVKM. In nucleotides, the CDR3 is TGTGCCAGCAGTTTGCCAGGAACATATGGCTACACCTTC. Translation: CASSLPGTYGYTF.

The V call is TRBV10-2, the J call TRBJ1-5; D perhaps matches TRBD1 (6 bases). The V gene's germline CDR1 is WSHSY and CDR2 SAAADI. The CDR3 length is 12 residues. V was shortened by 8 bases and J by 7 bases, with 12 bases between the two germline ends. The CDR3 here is CASGPQGQPQHF. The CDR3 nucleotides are TGCGCCAGCGGACCCCAGGGGCAGCCCCAGCATTTT.

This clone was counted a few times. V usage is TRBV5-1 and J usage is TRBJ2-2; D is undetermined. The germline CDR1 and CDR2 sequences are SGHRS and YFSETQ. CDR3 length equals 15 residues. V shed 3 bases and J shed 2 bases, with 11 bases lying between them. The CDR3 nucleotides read TGCGCCAGCAGCTCCGACTGGCGAAACACCGGGGAGCTGTTTTTT. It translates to CASSSDWRNTGELFF.

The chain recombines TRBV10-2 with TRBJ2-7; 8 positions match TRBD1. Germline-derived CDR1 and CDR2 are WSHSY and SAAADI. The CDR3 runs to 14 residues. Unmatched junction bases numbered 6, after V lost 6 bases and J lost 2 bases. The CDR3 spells CASRTGTGAYEQYF. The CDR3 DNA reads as TGCGCCAGCAGAACCGGGACAGGCGCCTACGAGCAGTACTTC.

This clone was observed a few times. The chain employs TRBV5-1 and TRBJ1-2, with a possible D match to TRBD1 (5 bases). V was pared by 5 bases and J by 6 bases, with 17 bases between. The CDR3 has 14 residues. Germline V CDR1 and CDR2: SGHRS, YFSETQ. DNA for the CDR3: TGCGCCAGCAGTTCGGCCCAGGCGGGGGATGGCTACACCTTC. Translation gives CASSSAQAGDGYTF.

This CDR3 reads CASSLTSDSVYGYTF. CDR3 bases: TGTGCCAGCAGCCTTACCAGTGACAGCGTCTATGGCTACACCTTC. This chain connects TRBV6-2 or TRBV6-3 to TRBJ1-2, with D possibly TRBD1 on 5 matching bases. CDR3 size: 15 residues. The ends were cut back, 6 bases at V and 4 bases at J, with 18 bases in the middle. Germline V gene sequence: CDR1 MNHEY, CDR2 SVGEGT.

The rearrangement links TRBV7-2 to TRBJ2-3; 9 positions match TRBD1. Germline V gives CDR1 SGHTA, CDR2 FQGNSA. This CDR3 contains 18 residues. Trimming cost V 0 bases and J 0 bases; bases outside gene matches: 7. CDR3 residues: CASSLAGTGRPSTDTQYF. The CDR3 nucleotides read TGTGCCAGCAGCTTAGCGGGGACAGGGCGCCCTAGCACAGATACGCAGTATTTT.

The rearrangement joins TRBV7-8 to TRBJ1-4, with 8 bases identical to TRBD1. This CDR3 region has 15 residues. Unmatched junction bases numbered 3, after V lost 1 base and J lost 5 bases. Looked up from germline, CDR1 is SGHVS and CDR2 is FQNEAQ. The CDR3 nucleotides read TGTGCCAGCAGCTTAGTGTGGACAGGGAATGAAAAACTGTTTTTT. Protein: CASSLVWTGNEKLFF.